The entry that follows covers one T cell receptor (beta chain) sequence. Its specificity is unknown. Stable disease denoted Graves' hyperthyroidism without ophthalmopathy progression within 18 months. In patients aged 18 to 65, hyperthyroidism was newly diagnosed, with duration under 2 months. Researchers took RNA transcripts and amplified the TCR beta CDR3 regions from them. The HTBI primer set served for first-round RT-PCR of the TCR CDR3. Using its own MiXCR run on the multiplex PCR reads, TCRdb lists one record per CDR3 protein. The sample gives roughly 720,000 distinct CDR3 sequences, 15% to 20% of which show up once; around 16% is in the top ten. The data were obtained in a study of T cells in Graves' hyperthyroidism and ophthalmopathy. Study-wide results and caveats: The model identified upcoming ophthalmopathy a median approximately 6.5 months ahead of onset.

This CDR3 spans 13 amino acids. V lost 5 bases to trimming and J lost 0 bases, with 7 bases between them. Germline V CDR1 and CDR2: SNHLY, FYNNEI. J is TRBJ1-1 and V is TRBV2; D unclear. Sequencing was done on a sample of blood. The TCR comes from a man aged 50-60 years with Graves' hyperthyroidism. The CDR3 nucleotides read TGTGCCAGCAGTATAGACATGAACACTGAAGCTTTCTTT. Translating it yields CASSIDMNTEAFF.